This note documents a single T cell receptor beta chain sequence. The data were taken from a study of blood T cell repertoires in COVID-19. The overall study: Researchers got acute and convalescent COVID-19 samples from the United States, Italy and Spain.

Authors' methods: Cell counts per sample came from amplifying reference gene primers. Clones were read by immunoSEQ multiplex PCR, and TCRdb kept only the in-frame ones, dropping some. The V and J calls and the clone size are those of that table, but D and trimming were determined from the DNA. The sample carries some 80,000 clones, roughly 80% recorded once. The CDR3 is made up of 19 amino acids. Looked up from germline, CDR1 is LNHDA and CDR2 is SQIVND (reference sequence). J lost 0 bases, V lost 4 bases, and 11 bases had no gene match. The sequence came from a woman aged 70-85 years with acute or convalescent COVID-19. Sequencing input: peripheral blood. This chain links TRBV19 with TRBJ2-6; 8 positions agree with TRBD2. CDR3 amino acids: CASSKWAGRGNSGANVLTF. The CDR3 DNA reads TGTGCCAGTAGTAAGTGGGCCGGGAGGGGGAACTCTGGGGCCAACGTCCTGACTTTC.